Shown below are 32 T cell receptor beta chains from a single sample sequenced in a study of technical replicates of blood from a few donors. Repertoires were generated with immunoSEQ multiplex PCR, while TCRdb's copy carries only in-frame clones and drops some. The repertoire has 80,000 or so clones, 75% to 85% of them found once; the top ten carry around 3.9%. Sequenced input: PBMCs. These TCRs come from a human donor in good health. Some clones in this sample may be carry-over from other donors' samples.

This chain links TRBV4-3 with TRBJ2-3; TRBD1 might be the D (7 bases). The CDR3 is 18 amino acids. Between the trimmed V and J ends, which lost 0 bases and 6 bases, there was a span of 22 bases. Germline V gene lookup returns CDR1 LGHNA and CDR2 YSLEER. CDR3 sequence: CASSQDLRGRRGSDTQYF. In nucleotides, the CDR3 is TGCGCCAGCAGCCAAGATCTGAGGGGGCGGAGGGGGTCGGATACGCAGTATTTT.

The chain carries TRBV4-3 and TRBJ1-2; 7 bases line up with TRBD1. CDR3 length equals 21 residues. Trimming took 0 bases from V and 8 from J; bases not matched to a gene: 27. CDR1 is LGHNA and CDR2 is YSLEER in the germline V gene. CDR3 sequence (DNA): TGCGCCAGCAGCCAAGATCGGTCCCCGGAGATTGGACAGGCCCTGGCGTGGGGCTACACCTTC. Translating it yields CASSQDRSPEIGQALAWGYTF.

The chain joins TRBV7-9 to TRBJ1-2; D perhaps matches TRBD1 (6 bases). This CDR3 contains 14 residues. The ends were cut back, 4 bases at V and 4 bases at J, with 13 bases in the middle. Germline V gene sequence: CDR1 SEHNR, CDR2 FQNEAQ (reference sequence). The CDR3 region has the DNA TGTGCCAGCAGCTCGCCCGACAGGATCTATGGCTACACCTTC. It translates to CASSSPDRIYGYTF.

The gene calls are TRBV27 and TRBJ2-2, with TRBD1 as a possible D gene (5 bases). The germline gives CDR1 MNHEY, CDR2 SMNVEV (reference sequence). This CDR3 has 16 residues. The V gene lost 8 bases and the J gene lost 3 bases, with 19 bases spanning the gap. This chain's CDR3 is CASFRRWQGDTGELFF. As DNA, the CDR3 is TGTGCCAGCTTTCGGAGATGGCAGGGCGACACCGGGGAGCTGTTTTTT.

V is TRBV7-8 and J is TRBJ1-5; D is unclear. This CDR3 is built from 15 residues. Germline values: CDR1 SGHVS, CDR2 FQNEAQ. Trimming left V 2 bases short and J 0 bases short, with 8 bases between. The CDR3 nucleotides read TGTGCCAGCAGCTTAAGGCAGGATAGCAATCAGCCCCAGCATTTT. It specifies CASSLRQDSNQPQHF.

V gene TRBV15 combines with J gene TRBJ2-7; D gene uncertain. CDR1 and CDR2 from the germline V gene are LNHNV and YYDKDF (reference sequence). The CDR3 has 14 amino acids. V lost 0 bases, J lost 0 bases, and 6 bases lay in between. The CDR3 is CATSREVSSYEQYF. CDR3 in DNA: TGTGCCACCAGCAGAGAGGTGAGCTCCTACGAGCAGTACTTC. Based on the CDR3 plus reference TRBV15 and TRBJ2-7, the full variable domain is DAMVIQNPRYQVTQFGKPVTLSCSQTLNHNVMYWYQQKSSQAPKLLFHYYDKDFNNEADTPDNFQSRRPNTSFCFLDIRSPGLGDTAMYLCATSREVSSYEQYFGPGTRLTVT.

V usage is TRBV7-3 and J usage is TRBJ2-1; D may be TRBD2 (7 bases). V was pared by 5 bases and J by 12 bases, with 17 bases between. The CDR3 is 13 residues long. Per germline, CDR1 SGHTA and CDR2 FQGTGA. The CDR3 DNA reads as TGTGCCAGCAGCCCCGCTGGGGGGGCGGGGCAGTTCTTC. Translating it yields CASSPAGGAGQFF.

V gene TRBV15 combines with J gene TRBJ1-1; a weak D match, TRBD1 (6 bases). Germline V gene lookup returns CDR1 LNHNV and CDR2 YYDKDF (reference sequence). This CDR3 has 14 residues. Trimming stripped 0 bases from V and 1 base from J, with 6 bases between. CDR3 region: CATSRDRGNTEAFF. As DNA, the CDR3 is TGTGCCACCAGCAGAGACAGGGGGAACACTGAAGCTTTCTTT.

V is TRBV7-2 and J is TRBJ2-1; D remains unclear. The V gene lost 5 bases and the J gene lost 9 bases, with 17 bases spanning the gap. This CDR3 contains 14 residues. Germline loops: CDR1 SGHTA, CDR2 FQGNSA. The CDR3 DNA reads TGTGCCAGCAGCGGAGCCTTAAACAACGGTGAGCAGTTCTTC. This sequence encodes CASSGALNNGEQFF.

This chain joins TRBV13 and TRBJ2-1; 7 positions agree with TRBD2. The germline V gene has CDR1 PRHDT and CDR2 FYEKMQ (reference sequence). The CDR3 totals 11 residues. Trimming at V came to 8 bases and at J to 9 bases, leaving 4 bases not matched to a gene. CDR3 DNA sequence: TGTGCCAGCCAGTGGGAGGGTGAGCAGTTCTTC. Its protein product is CASQWEGEQFF.

V is TRBV30 and J is TRBJ2-3; 12 bases line up with TRBD2. The CDR3 has 15 amino acids. With V trimmed by 3 bases and J by 0 bases, 1 base remained unmatched. Germline V lookup: CDR1 GTSNPN, CDR2 SVGIG (reference sequence). CDR3 nucleotide sequence: TGTGCCTGGAGCGGGACTAGCGGGAGCACAGATACGCAGTATTTT. Translating it yields CAWSGTSGSTDTQYF. The full variable domain, its missing parts supplied by reference TRBV30 and TRBJ2-3, is SQTIHQWPATLVQPVGSPLSLECTVEGTSNPNLYWYRQAAGRGLQLLFYSVGIGQISSEVPQNLSASRPQDRQFILSSKKLLLSDSGFYLCAWSGTSGSTDTQYFGPGTRLTVL.

The chain couples TRBV14 to TRBJ1-6; unclear D gene. The V and J ends lost 3 bases and 13 bases respectively, with 10 bases between them. CDR1 and CDR2 (germline): SGHDN, FVKESK. CDR3 length: 12 residues. CDR3 nucleotide sequence: TGTGCCAGCAGCCAGGGCAGCCAGCCCCTCCACTTT. Translating gives CASSQGSQPLHF. The whole variable domain, filled in from reference TRBV14 and TRBJ1-6, reads EAGVTQFPSHSVIEKGQTVTLRCDPISGHDNLYWYRRVMGKEIKFLLHFVKESKQDESGMPNNRFLAERTGGTYSTLKVQPAELEDSGVYFCASSQGSQPLHFGNGTRLTVT.

The genes are TRBV12-2 and TRBJ1-4. TRBV12-2 is noted as a pseudogene. The CDR3 has 17 residues. CDR3 region: CASRLVFLGATNEKLFF. The DNA for the CDR3 is TGTGCAAGTCGCTTAGTGTTTTTAGGAGCAACTAATGAAAAACTGTTTTTT.

V is TRBV7-6 and J is TRBJ2-1; a weak D match, TRBD2 (7 bases). Per the germline V gene, CDR1 is SGHVS and CDR2 is FNYEAQ. V lost 3 bases, J lost 2 bases, and 8 bases lay in between. This CDR3 is built from 14 residues. CDR3 DNA sequence: TGTGCCAGCAGCTTCGGGGGGCCCTACAATGAGCAGTTCTTC. Amino acids: CASSFGGPYNEQFF.

The V call is TRBV18, the J call TRBJ2-1; D ambiguous. V was shortened by 2 bases and J by 10 bases, with 15 bases between the two germline ends. This CDR3 is 14 amino acids long. In germline, CDR1 is KGHSH, CDR2 LQKENI. Written as DNA, the CDR3 is TGTGCCAGCTCACCAGGGCAGACCAGCCGGGAGCAGTTCTTC. Encoded protein: CASSPGQTSREQFF.

This chain uses TRBV29-1 with TRBJ1-1; possibly TRBD1 for D (6 bases). The V end was cut by 7 bases, the J end by 8 bases, with 17 bases between. This CDR3 spans 12 amino acids. Germline-derived CDR1 and CDR2 are SQVTM and ANQGSEA. CDR3 DNA sequence: TGCAGCGCCGGGGACAAAGCCGCCGAAGCTTTCTTT. Translation: CSAGDKAAEAFF.

In regard to this clone: One end of the junction is discordant with germline, which a read error may explain. The chain has TRBV5-1 and TRBJ1-2; maybe TRBD1 (5 bases). Per germline, CDR1 SGHRS and CDR2 YFSETQ. The CDR3 covers 14 residues. In DNA, the CDR3 is TGTGCCAGCAGCTCACAGGCCAGAATCTATGGCTACACCTTC. This sequence encodes CASSSQARIYGYTF.

V and J are TRBV20-1 and TRBJ1-1; D ambiguous. There are 10 residues in the CDR3. Germline assignment: CDR1 DFQATT and CDR2 SNEGSKA (reference sequence). The ends were cut back, 8 bases at V and 8 bases at J, with 12 bases in the middle. The CDR3 sequence is CSPSRREAFF. CDR3 nucleotides: TGCAGTCCCAGCCGCAGGGAAGCTTTCTTT.

The chain recombines TRBV29-1 with TRBJ2-1; D might be TRBD2 (5 bases). The CDR3 length is 13 residues. CDR1 SQVTM and CDR2 ANQGSEA come from the germline V gene. V lost 4 bases and J lost 6, with 13 bases in between. The CDR3 bases are TGCAGCGTTGTGAAGCCGGGGATCAATGAGCAGTTCTTC. This codes for CSVVKPGINEQFF.

V and J are TRBV27 and TRBJ2-7; 10 positions agree with TRBD2. CDR3 length: 14 residues. CDR1 and CDR2 from the germline V gene are MNHEY and SMNVEV (reference sequence). After removal of 3 bases from V and 5 bases from J, the junction contained 4 bases not matched to a gene. The chain's CDR3 is CASSFLAGVNEQYF. The CDR3 nucleotides read TGTGCCAGCAGTTTTCTAGCGGGAGTTAACGAGCAGTACTTC.

This chain connects TRBV5-1 to TRBJ1-2, with a tentative D call TRBD1 (6 bases). The germline V and J ends were trimmed by 1 base and 4 bases, with 14 bases remaining between them. Germline values: CDR1 SGHRS, CDR2 YFSETQ. The CDR3 sequence is 15 residues long. The CDR3, as DNA: TGCGCCAGCAGCTTGAATACAGGGCAAGTCTATGGCTACACCTTC. Protein product: CASSLNTGQVYGYTF. Supplemented by reference TRBV5-1 and TRBJ1-2, the full variable domain reads KAGVTQTPRYLIKTRGQQVTLSCSPISGHRSVSWYQQTPGQGLQFLFEYFSETQRNKGNFPGRFSGRQFSNSRSEMNVSTLELGDSALYLCASSLNTGQVYGYTFGSGTRLTVV.

The chain employs TRBV7-9 and TRBJ1-5; possible D gene TRBD1, 6 bases. The V end lost 5 bases, the J end lost 4 bases, and 15 bases lay between the germline ends. There are 15 residues in the CDR3. Germline-derived CDR1 and CDR2 are SEHNR and FQNEAQ (reference sequence). CDR3 sequence: CASSETGTSNQPQHF. For the CDR3, the DNA is TGTGCCAGCAGCGAAACGGGGACAAGTAATCAGCCCCAGCATTTT.

The chain has TRBV4-1 and TRBJ2-7; TRBD2 matches 7 bases. This CDR3 is built from 13 residues. CDR1 and CDR2 (germline): MGHRA, YSYEKL. After removal of 1 base from V and 3 bases from J, the junction contained 0 bases not matched to a gene. CDR3 sequence reads: CASSQGTSYEQYF. CDR3 in DNA: TGCGCCAGCAGCCAAGGGACTAGCTACGAGCAGTACTTC.

The chain recombines TRBV7-3 with TRBJ2-1; D gene unclear. V lost 3 bases to trimming and J lost 6 bases, with 9 bases between them. CDR1 is SGHTA, CDR2 FQGTGA, per germline. The CDR3 is 13 residues long. The CDR3 sequence: CASSLESGNEQFF. The CDR3 nucleotides read TGTGCCAGCAGCTTGGAATCGGGCAATGAGCAGTTCTTC.

V gene TRBV7-3 combines with J gene TRBJ2-1, with D possibly matching TRBD2 (7 bases). Germline V gives CDR1 SGHTA, CDR2 FQGTGA. The CDR3 is 11 amino acids. The V end was cut by 8 bases, the J end by 8 bases, with 10 bases between. As DNA, the CDR3 is TGTGCCAGCGGCGGGGGCTATGAGCAGTTCTTC. It codes for CASGGGYEQFF.

The chain has TRBV28 and TRBJ2-7; 8 bases match TRBD2. Unmatched junction bases numbered 14, after V lost 7 bases and J lost 3 bases. The germline gives CDR1 MDHEN, CDR2 SYDVKM. The CDR3 consists of 16 residues. DNA of the CDR3: TGTGCCAGCACCTTGGGGGGGACTAGGGGTTTCTACGAGCAGTACTTC. This codes for CASTLGGTRGFYEQYF.

The V call is TRBV20-1, the J call TRBJ1-2, with D possibly TRBD1 on 5 matching bases. The CDR3 is 11 residues long. The ends were cut back, 5 bases at V and 9 bases at J, with 13 bases in the middle. Germline lookup yields CDR1 DFQATT and CDR2 SNEGSKA (reference sequence). The CDR3 is CSAPGTLSYTF. The CDR3 nucleotides are TGCAGTGCTCCCGGGACTCTCAGCTACACCTTC.

This rearrangement joins TRBV12-1 to TRBJ2-7; the table names TRBD1, a call not compared with the DNA. TRBV12-1 is labeled a pseudogene. This CDR3 spans 16 amino acids. CDR3 coding DNA: TGTGCCAGCAGCATACCTGGGACAGGGGATGGTCGGAAGCAGTACTTC. It codes for CASSIPGTGDGRKQYF.

This chain uses TRBV29-1 with TRBJ1-5, with D maybe TRBD1 (5 bases). CDR1 SQVTM and CDR2 ANQGSEA come from the germline V gene. V gave up 4 bases and J gave up 4 bases, with 14 bases separating them. There are 14 residues in the CDR3. CDR3 nucleotide sequence: TGCAGCGTTGGTTTTGAAGGGGCGAATCAGCCCCAGCATTTT. This translates into CSVGFEGANQPQHF.

This sequence joins TRBV29-1 and TRBJ1-1; no clear D gene. The CDR3 is made up of 13 amino acids. With 3 bases removed from V and 0 bases from J, the gap between germline ends came to 8 bases. Germline assignment: CDR1 SQVTM and CDR2 ANQGSEA. CDR3 residues: CSVDRGLNTEAFF. The CDR3 region has the DNA TGCAGCGTTGATAGAGGGCTGAACACTGAAGCTTTCTTT.

CDR3 nucleotide sequence: TGTGCCAGCAGGGGCCGCGCAGGGACAGATACGCAGTATTTT. This encodes CASRGRAGTDTQYF. The chain carries TRBV27 and TRBJ2-3; tentatively, D is TRBD1 (5 bases). The V gene lost 6 bases and the J gene lost 3 bases, with 13 bases spanning the gap. This CDR3 has 14 residues. CDR1 is MNHEY, CDR2 SMNVEV, per germline (reference sequence).

This sequence joins TRBV30 and TRBJ1-2; D gene ambiguous. V was pared by 2 bases and J by 4 bases, with 14 bases between. From germline, CDR1 is GTSNPN and CDR2 SVGIG (reference sequence). The CDR3 runs 14 residues. The CDR3 sequence is CAWSPIGRGYGYTF. The CDR3 nucleotides are TGTGCCTGGAGTCCGATCGGACGGGGCTATGGCTACACCTTC.